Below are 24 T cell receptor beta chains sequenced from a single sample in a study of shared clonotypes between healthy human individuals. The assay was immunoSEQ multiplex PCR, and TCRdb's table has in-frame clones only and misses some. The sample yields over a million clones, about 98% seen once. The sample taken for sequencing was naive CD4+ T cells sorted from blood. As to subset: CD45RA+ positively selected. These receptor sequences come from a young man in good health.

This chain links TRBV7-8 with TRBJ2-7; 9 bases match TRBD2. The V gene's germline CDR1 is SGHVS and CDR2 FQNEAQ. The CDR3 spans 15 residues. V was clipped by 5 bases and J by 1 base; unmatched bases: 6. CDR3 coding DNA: TGTGCCAGCAGCAAAGTAGCGGGAGTTTCCTACGAGCAGTACTTC. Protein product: CASSKVAGVSYEQYF.

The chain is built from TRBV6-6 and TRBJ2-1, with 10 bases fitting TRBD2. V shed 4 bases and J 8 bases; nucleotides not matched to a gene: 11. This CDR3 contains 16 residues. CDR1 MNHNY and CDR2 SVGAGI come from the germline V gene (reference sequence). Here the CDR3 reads CASSSILAGNSDEQFF. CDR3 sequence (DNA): TGTGCCAGCAGTTCCATACTAGCGGGAAATTCCGATGAGCAGTTCTTC.

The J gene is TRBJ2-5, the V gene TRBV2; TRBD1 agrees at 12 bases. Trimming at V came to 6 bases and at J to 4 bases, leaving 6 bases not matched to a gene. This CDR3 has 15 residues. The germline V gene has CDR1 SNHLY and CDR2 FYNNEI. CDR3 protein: CASSRDRGRVETQYF. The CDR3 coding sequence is TGTGCCAGCAGCAGGGACAGGGGGCGCGTAGAGACCCAGTACTTC.

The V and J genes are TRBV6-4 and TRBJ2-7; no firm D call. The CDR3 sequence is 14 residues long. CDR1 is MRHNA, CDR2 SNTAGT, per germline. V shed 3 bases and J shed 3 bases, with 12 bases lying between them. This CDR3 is CASSETFNLYEQYF. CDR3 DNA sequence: TGTGCCAGCAGTGAGACTTTTAACCTCTACGAGCAGTACTTC.

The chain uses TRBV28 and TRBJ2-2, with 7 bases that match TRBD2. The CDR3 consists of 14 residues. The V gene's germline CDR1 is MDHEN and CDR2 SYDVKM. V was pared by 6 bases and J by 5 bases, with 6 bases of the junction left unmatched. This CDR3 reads CASRPSGETGELFF. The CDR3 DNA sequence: TGTGCCAGCAGACCTAGCGGAGAAACCGGGGAGCTGTTTTTT.

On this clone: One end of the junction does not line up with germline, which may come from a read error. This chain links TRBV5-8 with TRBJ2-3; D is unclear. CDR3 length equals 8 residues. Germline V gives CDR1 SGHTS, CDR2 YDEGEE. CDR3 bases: TGTGCCAGCAGCTTTGGGCATTTT. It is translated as CASSFGHF.

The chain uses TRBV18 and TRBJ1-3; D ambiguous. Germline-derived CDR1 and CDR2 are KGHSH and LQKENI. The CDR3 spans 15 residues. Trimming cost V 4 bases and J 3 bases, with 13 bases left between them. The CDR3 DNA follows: TGTGCCAGCTCACTTTTGACTAGCCTTGGAAACACCATATATTTT. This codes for CASSLLTSLGNTIYF. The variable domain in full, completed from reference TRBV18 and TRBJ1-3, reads NAGVMQNPRHLVRRRGQEARLRCSPMKGHSHVYWYRQLPEEGLKFMVYLQKENIIDESGMPKERFSAEFPKEGPSILRIQQVVRGDSAAYFCASSLLTSLGNTIYFGEGSWLTVV.

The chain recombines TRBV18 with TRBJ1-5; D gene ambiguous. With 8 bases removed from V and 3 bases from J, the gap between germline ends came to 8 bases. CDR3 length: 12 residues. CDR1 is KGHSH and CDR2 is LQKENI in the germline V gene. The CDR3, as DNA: TGTGCCAGCGCGCATTCCAATCAGCCCCAGCATTTT. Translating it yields CASAHSNQPQHF.

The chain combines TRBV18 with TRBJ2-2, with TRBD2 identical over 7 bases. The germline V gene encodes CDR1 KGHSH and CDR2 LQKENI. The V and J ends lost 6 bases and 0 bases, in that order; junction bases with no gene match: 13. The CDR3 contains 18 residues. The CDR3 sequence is CASSISRPGLTNTGELFF. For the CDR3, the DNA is TGTGCCAGCTCGATTTCTCGTCCGGGACTAACGAACACCGGGGAGCTGTTTTTT.

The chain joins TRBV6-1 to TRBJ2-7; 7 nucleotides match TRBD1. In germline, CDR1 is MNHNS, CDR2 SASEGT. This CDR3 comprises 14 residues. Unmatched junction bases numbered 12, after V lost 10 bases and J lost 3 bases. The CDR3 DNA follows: TGTGCCACAGTCGAGGCAGGGGGAGTCTACGAGCAGTACTTC. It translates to CATVEAGGVYEQYF.

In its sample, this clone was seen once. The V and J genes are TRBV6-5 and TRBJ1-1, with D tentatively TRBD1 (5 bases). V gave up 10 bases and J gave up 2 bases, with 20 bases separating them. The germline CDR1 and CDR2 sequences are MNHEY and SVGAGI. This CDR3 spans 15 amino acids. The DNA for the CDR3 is TGTGCCACCCTAGTCCCCGGGACGGTTAACACTGAAGCTTTCTTT. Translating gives CATLVPGTVNTEAFF.

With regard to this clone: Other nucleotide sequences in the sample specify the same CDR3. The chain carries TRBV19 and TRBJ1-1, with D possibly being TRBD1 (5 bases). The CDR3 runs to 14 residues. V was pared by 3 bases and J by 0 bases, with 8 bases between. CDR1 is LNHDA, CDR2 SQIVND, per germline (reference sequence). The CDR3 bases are TGTGCCAGTAGTATTAGGGGTATGAACACTGAAGCTTTCTTT. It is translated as CASSIRGMNTEAFF.

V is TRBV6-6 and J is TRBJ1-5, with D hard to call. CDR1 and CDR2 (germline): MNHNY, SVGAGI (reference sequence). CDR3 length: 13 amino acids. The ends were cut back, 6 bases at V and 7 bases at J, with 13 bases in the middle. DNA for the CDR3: TGTGCCAGCAGATTAGACCGAAGGCAGCCCCAGCATTTT. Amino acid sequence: CASRLDRRQPQHF.

CDR3 residues: CASSLEGQVGYEQYF. Written as DNA, the CDR3 is TGTGCCAGCAGCTTAGAAGGGCAGGTAGGCTACGAGCAGTACTTC. J is TRBJ2-7 and V is TRBV7-2; the D is unclear. CDR1 is SGHTA and CDR2 is FQGNSA in the germline V gene. V was trimmed by 1 base and J by 3 bases, leaving 13 bases between them. The CDR3 runs 15 residues.

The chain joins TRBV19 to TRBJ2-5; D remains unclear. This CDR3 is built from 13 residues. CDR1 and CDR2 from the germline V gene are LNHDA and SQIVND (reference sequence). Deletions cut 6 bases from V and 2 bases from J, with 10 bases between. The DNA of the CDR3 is TGTGCCAGTAGAACTAACCTACAAGAGACCCAGTACTTC. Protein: CASRTNLQETQYF.

The CDR3 nucleotides read TGTGCCAGCTCGTCCGGGACAGAGAGCTCCTACGAGCAGTACTTC. Its translation is CASSSGTESSYEQYF. The chain is built from TRBV18 and TRBJ2-7; TRBD1 agrees at 7 bases. The V gene end was trimmed by 6 bases and the J gene end by 0 bases; junction bases not matched to a gene: 8. The CDR3 runs 15 residues. Germline assignment: CDR1 KGHSH and CDR2 LQKENI. The full variable domain, its missing parts supplied by reference TRBV18 and TRBJ2-7, is NAGVMQNPRHLVRRRGQEARLRCSPMKGHSHVYWYRQLPEEGLKFMVYLQKENIIDESGMPKERFSAEFPKEGPSILRIQQVVRGDSAAYFCASSSGTESSYEQYFGPGTRLTVT.

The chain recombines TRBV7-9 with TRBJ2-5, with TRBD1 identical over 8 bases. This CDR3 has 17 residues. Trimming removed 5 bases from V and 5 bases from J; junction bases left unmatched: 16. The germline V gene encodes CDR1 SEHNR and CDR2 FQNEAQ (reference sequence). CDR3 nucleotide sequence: TGTGCCAGCAGCCCCGGGGACAGGAACTTTGAAGGGGAGACCCAGTACTTC. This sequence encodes CASSPGDRNFEGETQYF.

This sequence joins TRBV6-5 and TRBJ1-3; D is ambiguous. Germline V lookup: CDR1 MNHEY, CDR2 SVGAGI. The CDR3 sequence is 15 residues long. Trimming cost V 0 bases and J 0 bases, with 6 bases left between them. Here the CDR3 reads CASSYSTSSGNTIYF. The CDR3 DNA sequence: TGTGCCAGCAGTTACTCGACGAGCTCTGGAAACACCATATATTTT.

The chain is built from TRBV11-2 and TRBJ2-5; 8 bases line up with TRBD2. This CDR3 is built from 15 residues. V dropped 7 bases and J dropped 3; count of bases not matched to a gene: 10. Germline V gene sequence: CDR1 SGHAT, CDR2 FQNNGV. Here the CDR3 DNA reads TGTGCCAGCACTAATGGGGCGCGGGAGGAAGAGACCCAGTACTTC. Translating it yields CASTNGAREEETQYF.

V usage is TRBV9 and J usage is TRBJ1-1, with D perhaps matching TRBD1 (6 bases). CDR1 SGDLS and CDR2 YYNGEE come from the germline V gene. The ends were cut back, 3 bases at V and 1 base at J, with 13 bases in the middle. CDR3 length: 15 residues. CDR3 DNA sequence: TGTGCCAGCAGCGCGAGGGGGTTATCGAACACTGAAGCTTTCTTT. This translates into CASSARGLSNTEAFF.

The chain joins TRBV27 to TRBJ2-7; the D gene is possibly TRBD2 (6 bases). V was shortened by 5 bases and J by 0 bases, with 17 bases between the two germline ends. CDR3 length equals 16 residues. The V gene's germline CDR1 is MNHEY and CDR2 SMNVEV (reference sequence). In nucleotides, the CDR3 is TGTGCCAGCAGTGAGAACAGCGGGCCCCCCTCCTACGAGCAGTACTTC. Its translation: CASSENSGPPSYEQYF.

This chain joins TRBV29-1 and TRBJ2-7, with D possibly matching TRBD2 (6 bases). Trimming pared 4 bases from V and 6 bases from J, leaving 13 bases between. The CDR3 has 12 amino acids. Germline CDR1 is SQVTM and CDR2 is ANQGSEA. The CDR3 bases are TGCAGCGTTGGGAGGGCGGGGTTCGAGCAGTACTTC. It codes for CSVGRAGFEQYF.

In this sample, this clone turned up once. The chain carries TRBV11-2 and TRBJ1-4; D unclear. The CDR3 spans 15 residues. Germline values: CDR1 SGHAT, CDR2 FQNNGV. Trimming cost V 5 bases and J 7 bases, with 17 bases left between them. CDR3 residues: CASSLHLPPGEKLFF. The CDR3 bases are TGTGCCAGCAGCCTGCATCTGCCTCCAGGTGAAAAACTGTTTTTT.

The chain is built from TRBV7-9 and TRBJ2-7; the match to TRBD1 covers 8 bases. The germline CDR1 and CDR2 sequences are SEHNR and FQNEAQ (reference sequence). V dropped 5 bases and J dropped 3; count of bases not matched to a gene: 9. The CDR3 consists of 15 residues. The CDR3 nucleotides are TGTGCCAGCAGCCTTCCAGGACAGGGCCTCTACGAGCAGTACTTC. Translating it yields CASSLPGQGLYEQYF.